This T cell receptor beta chain emerged from a study of shared clonotypes between healthy human individuals. Overall study results and limits: Tissues were not sampled, only blood, and their repertoires likely differ. Naive CD4 clonotypes overlapped across a handful of donors at roughly 5.1%.

Germline values: CDR1 SGDLS, CDR2 YYNGEE. J was trimmed by 1 base and V by 2 bases; bases with no gene match: 5. The CDR3 spans 15 residues. CD45RO-negative, CCR7-positively selected cells formed the naive CD8 fraction, excluding terminally differentiated effector memory CD45RA+ cells. Donors were Caucasian adults residing in Nashville, Tennessee, USA. Using immunoSEQ multiplex PCR, the repertoire was profiled, and TCRdb retains in-frame clones only, with some absent. Of hundreds of thousands of clones in the sample, 92% are singletons; the top ten hold 20% to 30%. About this clone: Its specificity is unknown.

The genes are TRBV9 and TRBJ1-2; TRBD1 agrees at 7 bases. This clonotype was obtained from a man between 25 and 39 years old in good health. Sequenced: naive CD8+ T cells sorted from blood. Here the CDR3 DNA reads TGTGCCAGCAGCGTGATAGGGACAGATAACTATGGCTACACCTTC. Protein sequence: CASSVIGTDNYGYTF.